Listed below are T cell receptor beta chains from one sample, sequenced in a study of early T cells in non-severe SARS-CoV-2 infection. One entry per CDR3 protein results from TCRdb running MiXCR on the 5' RACE reads. The data hold some 96,000 distinct CDR3 sequences, with under 15% observed a single time. The sequenced sample was whole blood. The receptor set was obtained from an adult who was a healthcare worker with PCR-confirmed SARS-CoV-2 infection or an uninfected control (not recorded which). Each CDR3 is given with its conserved first and last residue. The D gene is left open where the match is weak.

V gene	J gene	D gene	CDR3 protein
TRBV4-3	TRBJ2-7	TRBD1	CASSQEWARGTGFYEQYF
TRBV28	TRBJ1-3	NA	CASSLSGLGNTIYF
TRBV20-1	TRBJ2-1	NA	CSASTLAWRNEQFF
TRBV6-2/TRBV6-3	TRBJ2-3	NA	CASSYPGRFTDTQYF
TRBV12-3/TRBV12-4	TRBJ2-5	NA	CASRGQETQYF
TRBV7-9	TRBJ1-6	NA	CASSLLGRDGGSPLHF
TRBV20-1	TRBJ1-2	NA	CSARREATNYGYTF
TRBV12-3/TRBV12-4	TRBJ2-1	NA	CASRWRLGYNEQFF
TRBV7-2	TRBJ2-5	TRBD2	CASRRGLAQETQYF
TRBV29-1	TRBJ2-5	TRBD2	CSVLDYSGMYQETQYF
TRBV12-3/TRBV12-4	TRBJ1-6	TRBD1	CASRGTGGSPLHF
TRBV4-1	TRBJ2-7	TRBD2	CASSQDHLAGVSSRSYF
TRBV7-9	TRBJ2-2	TRBD2	CASSLRTSGRTGELFF
TRBV7-2	TRBJ2-4	NA	CASTLSVLAKNIQYF
TRBV19	TRBJ2-7	TRBD1	CASSIDREPYEQYF
TRBV29-1	TRBJ2-1	TRBD2	CSVGGGLAGNEQFF
TRBV7-6	TRBJ1-1	NA	CASSPNSYQRAFF
TRBV12-3/TRBV12-4	TRBJ1-3	NA	CASSPGLGNTIYF
TRBV10-1	TRBJ2-6	NA	CASSRDTSSGANVLTF
TRBV5-6	TRBJ1-2	NA	CASSLYKGTYGYTF
TRBV5-1	TRBJ2-2	TRBD2	CASNAGTSGSSVGELFF
TRBV13	TRBJ2-2	NA	CASSLSAGELFF
TRBV14	TRBJ1-2	NA	CASSQRMVDGYTF
TRBV5-1	TRBJ1-1	NA	CASSLVNTEAFF